A selection of T cell receptor beta chains follows, all from one sample in a study of OX40 agonist ivuxolimab in advanced cancers. Using immunoSEQ multiplex PCR, the repertoire was profiled, and TCRdb retains in-frame clones only, with some absent. The table has roughly 48,000 clones, around 84% seen once. Material: CD4+ or CD8+ T cells sorted from blood, obtained in a trial of the OX40 agonist ivuxolimab. The source of these receptors is an adult with an advanced solid tumor such as melanoma, head and neck, liver or kidney cancer. CDR3s include the opening cysteine and the closing phenylalanine or tryptophan. A D gene is named only where the DNA matches it firmly. Only part of the rows carry a size: once, few, many, or a class if the clone is expanded.

D gene | J gene | V gene | clone size | CDR3 protein | CDR3 DNA
TRBD2 | TRBJ2-7 | TRBV18 | . | CASSPPSGGSYEQYF | TGTGCCAGCTCACCACCCAGCGGGGGGTCCTACGAGCAGTACTTC
TRBD1 | TRBJ1-1 | TRBV7-8 | . | CASRAGRGRGTEAFF | TGTGCCAGCAGGGCGGGGAGGGGGCGAGGGACTGAAGCTTTCTTT
. | TRBJ2-7 | TRBV7-2 | . | CASSLRRNQGPYYEQYF | TGTGCCAGCAGCTTAAGACGGAATCAGGGGCCCTACTACGAGCAGTACTTC
. | TRBJ1-2 | TRBV12-1 | . | CASSFRHSYGYTF | TGTGCCAGCAGCTTTAGACACAGCTATGGCTACACCTTC
. | TRBJ2-3 | TRBV6-5 | . | CASSYAGDTQYF | TGTGCCAGCAGTTACGCGGGAGATACGCAGTATTTT
. | TRBJ1-2 | TRBV5-1 | few | CASSLEGGGNYGYTF | TGCGCCAGCAGCTTGGAGGGGGGAGGAAACTATGGCTACACCTTC
. | TRBJ2-3 | TRBV15 | . | CATSRAPGAKDTQYF | TGTGCCACCAGCAGGGCCCCGGGGGCTAAAGATACGCAGTATTTT
. | TRBJ2-3 | TRBV5-1 | . | CASSFFSEGTDTQYF | TGCGCCAGCAGCTTCTTCTCCGAGGGCACAGATACGCAGTATTTT
. | TRBJ1-1 | TRBV9 | . | CASSLPETEAFF | TGTGCCAGCAGCCTCCCGGAGACTGAAGCTTTCTTT
. | TRBJ2-1 | TRBV5-1 | . | CASSYGGNSYNEQFF | TGCGCCAGCAGCTATGGGGGAAACTCCTACAATGAGCAGTTCTTC
. | TRBJ2-3 | TRBV25-1 | few | CASLLCTDTQYF | TGTGCCAGCCTCCTTTGCACAGATACGCAGTATTTT
TRBD1 | TRBJ1-6 | TRBV6-5 | . | CASSYGQGPNSPLHF | TGTGCCAGCAGTTACGGACAGGGTCCTAATTCACCCCTCCACTTT
. | TRBJ2-3 | TRBV5-1 | . | CASSLGQGQPDTQYF | TGCGCCAGCAGCTTAGGGCAGGGGCAACCAGATACGCAGTATTTT
. | TRBJ2-7 | TRBV21-1 | . | CASSNLSGTGDEQYF | TGTGCCAGCAGCAACCTCTCCGGGACAGGGGACGAGCAGTACTTC
. | TRBJ2-2 | TRBV9 | . | CASSVVSGTGELFF | TGTGCCAGCAGCGTAGTATCCGGCACCGGGGAGCTGTTTTTT
TRBD2 | TRBJ2-5 | TRBV5-6 | once | CASSFLAGEGMETQYF | TGTGCCAGCAGCTTCCTAGCGGGAGAAGGTATGGAGACCCAGTACTTC
. | TRBJ2-2 | TRBV29-1 | . | CSVEGSQGGTGELFF | TGCAGCGTTGAAGGAAGTCAGGGAGGCACCGGGGAGCTGTTTTTT
. | TRBJ2-7 | TRBV7-8 | . | CASSLPNSEQYF | TGTGCCAGCAGCTTACCCAATAGCGAGCAGTACTTC
TRBD1 | TRBJ1-2 | TRBV5-8 | . | CASSLGGTGWSYGYTF | TGTGCCAGCAGCTTGGGGGGGACAGGCTGGTCCTATGGCTACACCTTC
TRBD1 | TRBJ1-1 | TRBV11-2 | . | CASSLGAGGNTEAFF | TGTGCCAGCAGCTTAGGTGCAGGGGGTAACACTGAAGCTTTCTTT
. | TRBJ1-3 | TRBV19 | medium-sized | CASTARGGNTIYF | TGTGCCAGTACCGCCCGAGGGGGAAACACCATATATTTT